This T cell receptor beta chain was retrieved from a study of Ad26.COV2.S vaccination and SARS-CoV-2 variants. About the research overall: Once, or twice with 56 days between doses, Ad26.COV2.S was given intramuscularly.

The method was immunoSEQ multiplex PCR; TCRdb's version includes in-frame clones alone and lacks a portion of them. Among some 340,000 clones, about 86% were seen once, and the ten largest hold roughly 2.1%. With respect to this clone: No antigen is known for it.

Notes on the study in general: Placebo recipients and vaccine recipients were similar in non-spike TCR breadth.

As for treatment: 19 received Ad26.COV2.S at low or high dose, single or two shots; 5 received placebo; per-sample allocation not given. All samples were drawn on day 63, counting from the first vaccine or placebo injection. Based in Boston, the donor was an adult of 18-55 years. Looked up from germline, CDR1 is SGHVS and CDR2 is FNYEAQ. The CDR3 spans 17 residues. V was clipped by 5 bases and J by 4 bases, with 23 bases between them. Sequences were derived from peripheral blood, sampled in a trial of Ad26.COV2.S vaccine versus placebo. The rearrangement uses TRBV7-6 and TRBJ1-2; D unresolved. The clonotype was recovered from a person aged 18-60 years who received the Ad26.COV2.S COVID-19 vaccine or a placebo. The CDR3 coding sequence is TGTGCCAGCAGCCTAGGTCTTCCTTCGGAGGGCTCCTATGGCTACACCTTC. Translating it yields CASSLGLPSEGSYGYTF. Looking up the rest from reference TRBV7-6 and TRBJ1-2 gives the full variable domain: GAGVSQSPRYKVTKRGQDVALRCDPISGHVSLYWYRQALGQGPEFLTYFNYEAQQDKSGLPNDRFSAERPEGSISTLTIQRTEQRDSAMYRCASSLGLPSEGSYGYTFGSGTRLTVV.